This T cell receptor beta chain was identified during a study of shared clonotypes between healthy human individuals (dated by TCRdb to 2018 to 2021). Broadly, across the study: The cohort included three men and a couple of women between 18 and 49 years of age. For each donor, three plates each were used for CD4 naive and CD4 memory, two plates were used for CD8 naive, and one plate was used for CD8 memory. To estimate repertoire size and how much clonotypes are shared between individuals, the study performed deep sequencing of blood TCR repertoires from roughly five healthy adults. Different laboratories and diverse techniques were used to prepare libraries and sequence TCR repertoires, to increase sequencing depth and limit assay-specific biases. Between about 0.85 and 9.5 billion PBMCs per donor were obtained by leukapheresis. The research as a whole found: Estimated clonotype richness was generally larger for naive than for memory subsets. Across a few donors, about 5.2% of naive CD4, around 3.3% of naive CD8, under 2.5% of memory CD4, and approximately 0.4% of memory CD8 clonotypes were shared. Pairwise subsampling indicated that sequencing depth was expected to affect the degree of clonotype sharing among donors. Because the study included only a small number of donors, the genetic and exposure-history diversity represented was limited. Incomplete sequencing was indicated by rarefaction of sorted-subset datasets, despite the large sequencing depth. Clonotypes shared by all four sorted-subset donors showed higher generation probabilities than non-shared clonotypes. Sampling was limited to blood, and TCR repertoires in tissue likely differ from TCR repertoires in blood.

Via the germline V gene, CDR1 is SGHRS and CDR2 YFSETQ. The CDR3 sequence holds 16 residues, the cysteine and phenylalanine included. The DNA shown is the 48-base CDR3, in frame from base 1. V loses 0 bases, J loses 7 bases, and the germline ends lie 17 bases apart. This clone has just a few counts. This clone's antigen is unknown. No much larger clone is present one base from it, and per-base qualities are unavailable. The donors were healthy, HIV-negative adults who had no recently reported acute infections or vaccinations. Every donor was a Caucasian adult residing in Nashville, Tennessee, USA. CD4+ T cells were enriched through magnetic negative selection, after which naive cells were positively selected on CD45RA and the remaining negative fraction served as the memory subset. Blood was collected by leukapheresis, and PBMCs were isolated by Ficoll-Histopaque density gradient centrifugation and then cryopreserved in liquid nitrogen vapor phase. Analytical flow cytometry was used to check the purity and quantity of every magnetically sorted T cell population. Genomic DNA was isolated from each sorted fraction and quantified by UV absorbance on a Nanodrop 2000c.

Using the deep immunoSEQ assay, multiplex PCR amplified TCR CDR3 regions from genomic DNA. Extracted genomic DNA from each cell subset was spread evenly across all wells of several immunoSEQ 96-well plates, with each plate serving as a replicate. Each replicate PCR for sorted subsets received roughly 200 ng genomic DNA, equal to about 30,000 T cell genomes. Purified libraries were quantified with a Qubit 3.0 fluorometer, sized on a Bioanalyzer 2100, and re-quantified with the KAPA Library Quantification kit. A separate single-read 150-cycle Illumina NextSeq 550 flow cell was used to sequence each immunoSEQ 96-well plate. In the source study's methods: The immunoSEQ output contained only junctional sequences without quality scores, so filtering could not match that applied to full-length reads. Sequences were annotated with PyIR, a Python wrapper for IgBLAST v1.9, and V/J genes and CDR3 were assigned using IMGT germline references. Reads with weak V/J assignments (E-value above 1e-6), missing CDR3, stop codons, out-of-frame junctions, or ambiguous translated residues were removed. V3J clonotypes were defined by identical inferred V gene, J gene, and CDR3 amino acid sequence. To compute the percentage overlap between repertoires, the number of shared unique clonotypes was divided by the size of the smaller repertoire. Richness of each repertoire was evaluated using RTK rarefaction, the Chao1 estimator, and Recon v2.1 estimates of unobserved clonotypes. Generation probabilities for all TCRbeta clonotypes obtained by the gDNA method from several donors were computed using OLGA. The immuneACCESS repertoire file appears here via TCRdb, limited to in-frame rearrangements. These files lack a portion of the clones; in checked studies, under half of the deficit traces to unresolved V genes, and the cause of the others is not known. V, J and clone size reflect that table, while D and trimming were determined from the DNA. This sample has around 1 million clones in its table, and around three quarters of those were observed once. The top ten clonotypes cover approximately 1.5% of the sample.

The receptor chain draws on TRBV5-1 and TRBJ2-1; TRBD2 is a possible D gene, resting on 5 matching bases. The sequence was collected from a man between 18 and 35 years old in good health. Sequenced sample: memory CD4+ T cells sorted from blood. The label giving this sample's cell subset or site can be read as: CD45RA-negative fraction. The CDR3 region: CASSLVLSGTANEQFF. The DNA sequence follows: TGCGCCAGCAGCTTGGTCCTAAGCGGTACTGCAAATGAGCAGTTCTTC.